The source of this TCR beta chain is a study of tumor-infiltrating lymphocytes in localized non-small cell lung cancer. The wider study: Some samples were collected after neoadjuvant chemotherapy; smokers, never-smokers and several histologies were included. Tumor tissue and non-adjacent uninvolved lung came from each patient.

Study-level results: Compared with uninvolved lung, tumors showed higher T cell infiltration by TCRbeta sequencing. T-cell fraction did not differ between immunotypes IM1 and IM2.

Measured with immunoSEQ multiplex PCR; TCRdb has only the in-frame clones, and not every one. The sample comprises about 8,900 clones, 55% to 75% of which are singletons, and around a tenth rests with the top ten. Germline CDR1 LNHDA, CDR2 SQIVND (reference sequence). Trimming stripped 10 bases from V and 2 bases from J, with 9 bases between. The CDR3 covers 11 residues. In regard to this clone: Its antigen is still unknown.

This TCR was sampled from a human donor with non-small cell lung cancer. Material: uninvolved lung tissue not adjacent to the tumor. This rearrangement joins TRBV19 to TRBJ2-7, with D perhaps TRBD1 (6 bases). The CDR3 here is CATRQAYEQYF. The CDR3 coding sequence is TGTGCCACAAGACAGGCCTACGAGCAGTACTTC.